Following are 21 T cell receptor beta chains from one sample sequenced in a study of blood T cells in healthy people across ages. The second PCR ran about 6 to 11 cycles with a sample-barcoded 5' primer and J-beta primers. TCRdb redid the calling of the 5' RACE reads with MiXCR, one entry per CDR3 protein. Of about 1,800,000 distinct CDR3 sequences listed, 28% are singletons. What was sequenced was blood. The source is a woman aged 25 to 45 in good health.

There are a few counts of this clonotype. This chain joins TRBV29-1 and TRBJ1-4, with D unclear. CDR3 length: 13 amino acids. The germline gives CDR1 SQVTM, CDR2 ANQGSEA. The V end lost 4 bases, the J end lost 8 bases, and 14 bases lay between the germline ends. The CDR3 sequence: CSVVWGNKEKLFF. As DNA, the CDR3 is TGCAGCGTTGTTTGGGGTAACAAGGAAAAACTGTTTTTT.

The chain has TRBV7-9 and TRBJ1-1; D ambiguous. The V end lost 0 bases, the J end lost 5 bases, and 10 bases lay between the germline ends. Germline CDR1 and CDR2: SEHNR and FQNEAQ (reference sequence). The CDR3 covers 14 residues. The CDR3 DNA follows: TGTGCCAGCAGCTTAGCTCCCGGGGAGACTGAAGCTTTCTTT. As protein: CASSLAPGETEAFF.

This clonotype came up a few times. The J gene is TRBJ1-4, the V gene TRBV7-2; weak D call: TRBD1 (5 bases). V lost 4 bases to trimming and J lost 2 bases, with 8 bases between them. Germline V gene sequence: CDR1 SGHTA, CDR2 FQGNSA. This CDR3 spans 14 amino acids. The CDR3 DNA sequence: TGTGCCAGCAGCTCAGGGTACACTAATGAAAAACTGTTTTTT. Its translation: CASSSGYTNEKLFF.

This clonotype was found many times. The chain couples TRBV7-2 to TRBJ2-1, with 13 bases matching TRBD2. The CDR3 loop spans 17 amino acids. Germline CDR1 reads SGHTA; CDR2 reads FQGNSA. V was pared by 2 bases and J by 8 bases, with 9 bases of the junction left unmatched. The CDR3 region is CASSLRSGTSGNHEQFF. In DNA, the CDR3 is TGTGCCAGCAGCTTACGGTCCGGGACTAGCGGGAATCATGAGCAGTTCTTC. Full variable domain (remainder filled in from reference TRBV7-2 and TRBJ2-1): GAGVSQSPSNKVTEKGKDVELRCDPISGHTALYWYRQSLGQGLEFLIYFQGNSAPDKSGLPSDRFSAERTGGSVSTLTIQRTQQEDSAVYLCASSLRSGTSGNHEQFFGPGTRLTVL.

This clonotype has a count of ten or more. The chain combines TRBV5-1 with TRBJ2-5; maybe TRBD2 (6 bases). CDR1 is SGHRS, CDR2 YFSETQ, per germline. The V and J ends lost 0 bases and 4 bases respectively, with 10 bases between them. The CDR3 has 14 residues. The CDR3 region has the DNA TGCGCCAGCAGCTTGGACACCGGGGGAGAGACCCAGTACTTC. This gives the protein CASSLDTGGETQYF. Complete variable domain (other parts from reference TRBV5-1 and TRBJ2-5): KAGVTQTPRYLIKTRGQQVTLSCSPISGHRSVSWYQQTPGQGLQFLFEYFSETQRNKGNFPGRFSGRQFSNSRSEMNVSTLELGDSALYLCASSLDTGGETQYFGPGTRLLVL.

This rearrangement joins TRBV7-3 to TRBJ2-4; perhaps TRBD1 as D (5 bases). The assigned J gene may be wrong: the sequence end matches TRBJ2-5 better. In germline, CDR1 is SGHTA, CDR2 FQGTGA. This CDR3 region has 16 residues. CDR3 sequence reads: CASSPHPDPRGETQYF. The DNA of the CDR3 is TGTGCCAGCAGCCCACACCCGGACCCAAGGGGTGAGACCCAGTACTTC.

This clonotype has at least ten counts. The gene calls are TRBV7-2 and TRBJ2-5; 7 bases match TRBD2. Germline loops: CDR1 SGHTA, CDR2 FQGNSA. This CDR3 has 13 amino acids. V was pared by 8 bases and J by 1 base, with 4 bases of the junction left unmatched. The CDR3 nucleotides are TGTGCCAGCCGAAGGACTAGCCAAGAGACCCAGTACTTC. This sequence encodes CASRRTSQETQYF.

This clonotype came up many times. The chain uses TRBV5-1 and TRBJ2-3; D is ambiguous. From germline, CDR1 is SGHRS and CDR2 YFSETQ. The CDR3 contains 14 residues. The V end lost 1 base, the J end lost 5 bases, and 11 bases lay between the germline ends. The CDR3 reads CASSLPSRKDTQYF. The CDR3 nucleotides are TGCGCCAGCAGCTTGCCTAGTCGTAAAGATACGCAGTATTTT.

This clonotype was seen repeatedly, ten times or more. The rearrangement uses TRBV7-2 and TRBJ2-4; 7 positions agree with TRBD1. Germline V gives CDR1 SGHTA, CDR2 FQGNSA. This CDR3 is built from 13 residues. The junction had 6 bases not matched to a gene; V was cut back by 5 bases and J by 8 bases. This CDR3 reads CASSLQGRDIQYF. The CDR3 bases are TGTGCCAGCAGCCTACAGGGGAGAGACATTCAGTACTTC.

This clonotype was picked up a small number of times. This chain uses TRBV4-3 with TRBJ1-1, with D uncertain. CDR1 is LGHNA and CDR2 is YSLEER in the germline V gene. CDR3 size: 15 residues. V was trimmed by 0 bases and J by 4 bases, leaving 12 bases between them. CDR3 DNA sequence: TGCGCCAGCAGCCAAGACGCCGTTACGCGCACTGAAGCTTTCTTT. Translated: CASSQDAVTRTEAFF.

This clonotype was counted between two and nine times. The chain has TRBV6-6 and TRBJ2-5; 8 bases are shared with TRBD1. The CDR3 is 14 residues long. Germline assignment: CDR1 MNHNY and CDR2 SVGAGI (reference sequence). J gave up 2 bases and V 6 bases, and 5 bases lay outside the gene matches. This CDR3 is CASSNRDRQETQYF. The DNA for the CDR3 is TGTGCCAGCAGCAACCGGGACAGGCAAGAGACCCAGTACTTC.

The sample holds many counts of this clonotype. At one boundary the junction diverges from the germline segment, which might be a read error. This chain uses TRBV7-6 with TRBJ2-1; D gene unclear. The V gene's germline CDR1 is SGHVS and CDR2 FNYEAQ. The CDR3 is 13 residues long. Written as DNA, the CDR3 is TGCGCCAGCAGCTTGGCCAGCTGGAATGAGCAGTTCTTC. Protein sequence: CASSLASWNEQFF.

A note on this clonotype: A much larger clone differs from this one at a single base, so this may be a read error. The genes are TRBV20-1 and TRBJ2-5, with D maybe TRBD2 (6 bases). With the DNA end fitting TRBJ2-7 better, the J assignment may be wrong. The germline V gene encodes CDR1 DFQATT and CDR2 SNEGSKA (reference sequence). The CDR3 contains 13 residues. CDR3 DNA sequence: TGCAGTGCCGCTACTAGGAGGGGCGGCGAGCAGTACTTC. It yields the protein CSAATRRGGEQYF.

This clonotype was seen a few times. The V gene is TRBV5-1, the J gene TRBJ2-7, with D perhaps matching TRBD1 or TRBD2 (6 bases each). CDR3 length: 16 amino acids. In germline, CDR1 is SGHRS, CDR2 YFSETQ. The V end was cut by 7 bases, the J end by 3 bases, with 23 bases between. The CDR3 here is CASGELAPDRHYEQYF. CDR3 bases: TGCGCCAGCGGGGAACTAGCTCCGGACAGACACTACGAGCAGTACTTC.

The V call is TRBV19, the J call TRBJ2-3; D is perhaps TRBD1 (6 bases). Germline-derived CDR1 and CDR2 are LNHDA and SQIVND (reference sequence). The CDR3 covers 15 residues. The V gene lost 10 bases and the J gene lost 0 bases, with 17 bases spanning the gap. In DNA form, the CDR3 reads TGTGCCACAGCCCTGCAGGACAGTAGCACAGATACGCAGTATTTT. Protein: CATALQDSSTDTQYF.

This chain joins TRBV7-2 and TRBJ2-1; 13 bases are shared with TRBD2. CDR1 is SGHTA, CDR2 FQGNSA, per germline. J was trimmed by 7 bases and V by 6 bases; bases with no gene match: 12. The CDR3 extends over 17 amino acids. As DNA, the CDR3 is TGTGCCAGCAGTTCCCTACTAGCGGGAGGGCCGGGGAATGAGCAGTTCTTC. Translated, it gives CASSSLLAGGPGNEQFF.

This clonotype appeared a few times. This chain links TRBV28 with TRBJ2-5, with 13 positions matching TRBD2. V lost 3 bases to trimming and J lost 5 bases; unmatched junction nucleotides: 9. Germline CDR1 is MDHEN and CDR2 is SYDVKM. The CDR3 length is 17 residues. Written as DNA, the CDR3 is TGTGCCAGCAGTTTCTCTACTAGCGGGAGGGCCTGGGAGACCCAGTACTTC. It encodes CASSFSTSGRAWETQYF.

The rearrangement links TRBV20-1 to TRBJ1-2; a weak D match, TRBD1 (6 bases). The germline V gene encodes CDR1 DFQATT and CDR2 SNEGSKA (reference sequence). The CDR3 is 17 residues long. V was cut by 1 base and J by 6 bases, with 24 bases left in between. The CDR3 DNA is TGCAGTGCTAGAGTGGCTTTAGGGGGGCAGGGGAACCATGGCTACACCTTC. It yields the protein CSARVALGGQGNHGYTF.

This clonotype occurred a few times. The chain couples TRBV7-2 to TRBJ2-1; unclear D gene. V lost 0 bases and J 0 bases, leaving 18 bases between the germline ends. The CDR3 covers 19 residues. From germline, CDR1 is SGHTA and CDR2 FQGNSA. The CDR3 DNA reads as TGTGCCAGCAGCTTAGCCGGAAACCCTATAAGCAGCTCCTACAATGAGCAGTTCTTC. Its translation is CASSLAGNPISSSYNEQFF.

This clonotype has just a few counts. The J gene is TRBJ2-3, the V gene TRBV7-2, with TRBD2 matching 8 bases. V was clipped by 5 bases and J by 6 bases; unmatched bases: 16. This CDR3 spans 17 amino acids. In germline, CDR1 is SGHTA, CDR2 FQGNSA. CDR3 in DNA: TGTGCCAGCAGCGTCACGGTCGCGGGAGGCCGTGGGGATACGCAGTATTTT. Translated: CASSVTVAGGRGDTQYF.

This clonotype was counted at least ten times. The chain employs TRBV18 and TRBJ2-5, with a tentative D call TRBD2 (6 bases). In germline, CDR1 is KGHSH, CDR2 LQKENI. Trimming took off 0 bases at V and 5 bases at J, with 13 bases between the two ends. The CDR3 runs to 15 residues. The CDR3: CASSPPDASGETQYF. In nucleotides, the CDR3 is TGTGCCAGCTCACCACCGGACGCAAGCGGGGAGACCCAGTACTTC.